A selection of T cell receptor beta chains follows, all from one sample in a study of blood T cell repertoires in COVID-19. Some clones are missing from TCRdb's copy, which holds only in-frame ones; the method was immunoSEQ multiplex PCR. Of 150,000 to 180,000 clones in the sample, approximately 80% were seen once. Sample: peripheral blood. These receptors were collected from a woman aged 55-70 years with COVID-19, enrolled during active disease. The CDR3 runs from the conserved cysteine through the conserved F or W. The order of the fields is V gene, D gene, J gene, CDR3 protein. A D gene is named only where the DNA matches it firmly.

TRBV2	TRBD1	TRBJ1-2	CASSRQGNYGYTF
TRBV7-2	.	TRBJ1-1	CASSLVRGSTEAFF
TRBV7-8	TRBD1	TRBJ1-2	CASSTDRSYGYTF
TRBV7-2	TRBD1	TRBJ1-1	CASSLEDGTVPPRTEAFF
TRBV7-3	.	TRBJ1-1	CASSLSSGLTEAFF
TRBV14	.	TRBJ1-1	CASSQGLTEAFF
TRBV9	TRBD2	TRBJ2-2	CASSVGDGRANGELFF
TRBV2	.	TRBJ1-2	CATTGFYGYTF
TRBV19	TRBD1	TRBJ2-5	CASSMGTGERETQYF
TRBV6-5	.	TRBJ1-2	CASGSWGHGYTF
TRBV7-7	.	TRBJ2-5	CASSLGLMYF
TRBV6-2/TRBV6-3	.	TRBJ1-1	CASSSPVGGFRTEAFF
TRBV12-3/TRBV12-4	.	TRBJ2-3	CASSLTGTDTQYF
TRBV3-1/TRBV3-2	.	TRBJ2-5	CASSQELPQETQYF
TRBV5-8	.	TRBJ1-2	CASSLVDSGYTF
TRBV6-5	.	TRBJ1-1	CASSYDGGTEAFF
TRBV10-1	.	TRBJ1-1	CASSERGWPANTEAFF
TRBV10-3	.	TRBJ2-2	CAISGESPGTSNTGELFF
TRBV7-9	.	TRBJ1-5	CASSLPGSNQPQHF
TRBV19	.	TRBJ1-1	CATEDRLNTEAFF
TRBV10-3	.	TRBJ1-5	CAISDRKDNQPQHF
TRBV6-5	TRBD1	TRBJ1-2	CASSYDRAPYGYTF
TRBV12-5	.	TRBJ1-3	CASGLVLMAGLAGNTIYF
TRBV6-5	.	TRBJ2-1	CASTPYQGNEQFF
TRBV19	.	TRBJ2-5	CASRSGETQYF
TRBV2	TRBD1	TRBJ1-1	CASSRGQGRKGTEAFF
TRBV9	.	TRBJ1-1	CASSATPNTEAFF
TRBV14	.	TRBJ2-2	CASSQPRAGELFF
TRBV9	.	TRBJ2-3	CASSVGGPDTQYF
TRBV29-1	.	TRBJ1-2	CSVEVDPAGGYTF
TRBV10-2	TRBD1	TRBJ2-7	CASRSSRGSEQYF
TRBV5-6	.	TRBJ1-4	CASSLEQTNEKLFF
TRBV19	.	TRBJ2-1	CASSSRTAGNNEQFF
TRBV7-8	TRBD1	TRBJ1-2	CASSPPGQGRDGYTF
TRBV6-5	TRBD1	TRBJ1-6	CASSYRQGRDHLHF
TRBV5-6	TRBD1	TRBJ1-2	CASSSRDRGSYGYTF
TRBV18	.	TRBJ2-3	CASSPQSRGPDTQYF
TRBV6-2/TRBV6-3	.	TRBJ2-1	CASSLIVVNEQFF
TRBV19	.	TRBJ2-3	CASSIDRSGSTDTQYF
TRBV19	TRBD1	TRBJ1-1	CASRKQGGPEAFF
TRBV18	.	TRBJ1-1	CASSPSLGENTEAFF